These T cell receptor beta chains were read from a single sample in a study of blood T cell repertoires in COVID-19. Measured with immunoSEQ multiplex PCR; TCRdb has only the in-frame clones, and not every one. The sample contains around 220,000 clones, 65% to 80% of which appear only once. Source material: peripheral blood. The receptors derive from a woman in her thirties or forties with active or convalescent COVID-19. Both conserved end residues are part of each CDR3. D genes are given only for firm matches. Clone size, where shown, is once, few, many, or a class for clones that have expanded.

CDR3 length	V gene	D gene	clone size	J gene	CDR3 DNA	CDR3 protein
14	TRBV5-1	TRBD1	-	TRBJ2-1	TGCGCCAGCAGCGTGCGGACAGGGGTCAATGAGCAGTTCTTC	CASSVRTGVNEQFF
15	TRBV7-9	-	-	TRBJ1-3	TGTGCCAGCAGCTCTGAGGCCCCCTCTGGAAACACCATATATTTT	CASSSEAPSGNTIYF
15	TRBV9	-	-	TRBJ2-7	TGTGCCAGCAGCGTAGCCCCCACAGGGACGGACGAGCAGTACTTC	CASSVAPTGTDEQYF
13	TRBV27	-	-	TRBJ2-5	TGTGCCAGCAGTTTTGGCCACCAAGAGACCCAGTACTTC	CASSFGHQETQYF
13	TRBV14	-	-	TRBJ1-2	TGTGCCAGCAGCCCCGTCGGCAGGGGTGGCTACACCTTC	CASSPVGRGGYTF
14	TRBV20-1	TRBD1	few	TRBJ2-7	TGCAGTGCTAGTGTGCCCAGGGGGTACTACGAGCAGTACTTC	CSASVPRGYYEQYF
14	TRBV7-3	TRBD1	-	TRBJ1-2	TGTGCCAGCAGCTTGGGACAGGGGGAGGGAGGCTACACCTTC	CASSLGQGEGGYTF
12	TRBV5-4	-	-	TRBJ2-1	TGTGCCAGCAGCTTGACAGGGAATGAGCAGTTCTTC	CASSLTGNEQFF
14	TRBV29-1	TRBD1	-	TRBJ1-4	TGCAGCGCCCTACAGGGGGCGGGTAATGAAAAACTGTTTTTT	CSALQGAGNEKLFF
16	TRBV7-6	-	-	TRBJ2-2	TGTGCCAGCAGCTTAGCGGGTGGAGCGAACACCGGGGAGCTGTTTTTT	CASSLAGGANTGELFF
14	TRBV5-1	-	-	TRBJ2-3	TGCGCCAGCAGCCGGGACTGGTACACAGATACGCAGTATTTT	CASSRDWYTDTQYF
13	TRBV11-2	-	-	TRBJ1-1	TGTGCCAGCAGCTTAACCAGGGTACCTGAAGCTTTCTTT	CASSLTRVPEAFF
15	TRBV11-1	TRBD1	-	TRBJ1-1	TGTGCCAGCAGCCAGAGACAGGGTGGGTACACTGAAGCTTTCTTT	CASSQRQGGYTEAFF
16	TRBV11-1	TRBD1	-	TRBJ2-1	TGTGCCAGCAGCCTGGACAGGGTAGGGAATACGAATGAGCAGTTCTTC	CASSLDRVGNTNEQFF
15	TRBV6-5	-	-	TRBJ1-1	TGTGCCAGCAGTTCGATCCGACAGACCTACACTGAAGCTTTCTTT	CASSSIRQTYTEAFF
15	TRBV4-1	-	-	TRBJ1-5	TGCGCCAGCAGCCAAAGACTCAATAGCAATCAGCCCCAGCATTTT	CASSQRLNSNQPQHF
17	TRBV5-1	-	-	TRBJ2-6	TGCGCCAGCAGCTTGGAGGGACTCAGCTCTGGGGCCAACGTCCTGACTTTC	CASSLEGLSSGANVLTF
17	TRBV9	-	many	TRBJ1-3	TGTGCCAGCAGCGCGTCAGGAACAGGGAGAATCGGAAACACCATATATTTT	CASSASGTGRIGNTIYF
16	TRBV9	TRBD2	-	TRBJ2-3	TGTGCCAGCAGCGTAGCTGGCGGGGGGTTCACAGATACGCAGTATTTT	CASSVAGGGFTDTQYF
16	TRBV6-4	-	-	TRBJ2-6	TGTGCCAGCAGTGAGTCCGGGACACGGGGGGCCAACGTCCTGACTTTC	CASSESGTRGANVLTF
16	TRBV29-1	TRBD1	-	TRBJ1-2	TGCAGCGGATCCCGGGACAGGCCGAGTATTAACTATGGCTACACCTTC	CSGSRDRPSINYGYTF
14	TRBV4-2	-	few	TRBJ2-1	TGTGCCAGCAGCCAAGATGTGTCTAGCGATGAGCAGTTCTTC	CASSQDVSSDEQFF
14	TRBV24-1	TRBD1	-	TRBJ2-1	TGTGCCACCAGTGATTTTCTCAGGGGGAATGAGCAGTTCTTC	CATSDFLRGNEQFF
20	TRBV7-3	-	few	TRBJ1-5	TGTGCCAGCAGCACCCGGAGGACGGAAGAAGGGAGGTTGATGAGTCAGCCCCAGCATTTT	CASSTRRTEEGRLMSQPQHF
16	TRBV7-6	-	-	TRBJ1-5	TGTGCCAGCAGTTCCCTCGGGGGGGATAGCAATCAGCCCCAGCATTTT	CASSSLGGDSNQPQHF
18	TRBV7-9	-	-	TRBJ2-6	TGTGCCAGCAGACCACACGGGGGAGCAGACGCTGGGGCCAACGTCCTGACTTTC	CASRPHGGADAGANVLTF
16	TRBV3-1/TRBV3-2	TRBD1	-	TRBJ1-6	TGTGCCAGCAGCCAGACAGGGGACCTCTATAATTCACCCCTCCACTTT	CASSQTGDLYNSPLHF
14	TRBV28	-	-	TRBJ1-1	TGTGCCAGCAGTTTATCTACGGGGAACACTGAAGCTTTCTTT	CASSLSTGNTEAFF
16	TRBV25-1	TRBD1	-	TRBJ1-6	TGTGCCAGCAGTGAATCGGGCAGGGGGCTCGATTCACCCCTCCACTTT	CASSESGRGLDSPLHF
15	TRBV7-3	TRBD1	-	TRBJ2-3	TGTGCCAGCAGCTTTCACAGGGGCAGCACAGATACGCAGTATTTT	CASSFHRGSTDTQYF
14	TRBV7-3	-	-	TRBJ1-1	TGTGCCAGCAGCCTCGTTGGGCCAAACACTGAAGCTTTCTTT	CASSLVGPNTEAFF
15	TRBV16	TRBD1	-	TRBJ1-4	TGTGCCAGCAGCCGTACCAGGGGGCGAGGTGAAAAACTGTTTTTT	CASSRTRGRGEKLFF
15	TRBV2	TRBD2	-	TRBJ2-2	TGTGCCAGCCTGACTAGCGGGGGGGCAACCGGGGAGCTGTTTTTT	CASLTSGGATGELFF
14	TRBV6-1	-	-	TRBJ1-2	TGTGCCAGCAGTGAATTAGGAGGGGACTATGGCTACACCTTC	CASSELGGDYGYTF
19	TRBV21-1	-	-	TRBJ2-4	TGTGCCAGCAGCAAAGTCGACAGGGGGTGGCCTTGGGCCAAAAACATTCAGTACTTC	CASSKVDRGWPWAKNIQYF
13	TRBV2	-	-	TRBJ1-2	TGTGCCAGCAGATTGGCTCCGAACCATGGCTACACCTTC	CASRLAPNHGYTF
14	TRBV7-8	-	-	TRBJ1-3	TGTGCCAGCGGTCCGTTACTCTCTGGAAACACCATATATTTT	CASGPLLSGNTIYF
12	TRBV24-1	TRBD1	-	TRBJ1-2	TGTGCCACCAGTGGCGACAGGGTTGGCTACACCTTC	CATSGDRVGYTF
16	TRBV5-1	TRBD1	-	TRBJ1-6	TGCGCCAGCAGCCCTTCTGGACAGGGGGCTAATTCACCCCTCCACTTT	CASSPSGQGANSPLHF
13	TRBV10-1	-	-	TRBJ1-1	TGCGCCAGCACAGGGGAGCTGAACACTGAAGCTTTCTTT	CASTGELNTEAFF
12	TRBV5-1	-	-	TRBJ1-2	TGCGCCAGCAGCTACAGCGGGAAAGGCTACACCTTC	CASSYSGKGYTF
15	TRBV18	-	few	TRBJ2-2	TGTGCCAGCTCACCAGGACATGGTGGTACCGGGGAGCTGTTTTTT	CASSPGHGGTGELFF
11	TRBV20-1	-	-	TRBJ1-2	TGCAGTGCTACCAGGTCCTGGGGCTACACCTTC	CSATRSWGYTF
13	TRBV11-3	-	-	TRBJ2-5	TGTGCCAGCAGCTTGAGGTACCAAGAGACCCAGTACTTC	CASSLRYQETQYF
13	TRBV29-1	-	once	TRBJ2-4	TGCAGCGTTGAGGGGGGGCCCAAAAACATTCAGTACTTC	CSVEGGPKNIQYF
13	TRBV30	TRBD1	few	TRBJ1-4	TGTGCCGGCTACAGGGGAACTAATGAAAAACTGTTTTTT	CAGYRGTNEKLFF
15	TRBV18	TRBD1	-	TRBJ1-2	TGTGCCAGCTCACCAGCCCCAGGGGGTAACTATGGCTACACCTTC	CASSPAPGGNYGYTF
13	TRBV19	-	few	TRBJ2-5	TGTGCCAGTAGAATTGGGGAGGCCGGGACCCAGTACTTC	CASRIGEAGTQYF
12	TRBV12-3/TRBV12-4	TRBD1	-	TRBJ1-5	TGTGCCAGCAGGGGACAGGGTCAGCCCCAGCATTTT	CASRGQGQPQHF
13	TRBV27	-	-	TRBJ1-2	TGTGCCACTAAATGGAGGGAATGGAGTGGCTACACCTTC	CATKWREWSGYTF
16	TRBV10-2	TRBD1	-	TRBJ1-2	TGCGCCAGCACTAACAATCCCGGGACAGGAAACTATGGCTACACCTTC	CASTNNPGTGNYGYTF
13	TRBV28	-	-	TRBJ2-2	TGTGCCAGCAGTCAACAGGGTTCCGGGGAGCTGTTTTTT	CASSQQGSGELFF